This T cell receptor (beta chain) was sequenced during a study of blood T cell repertoires in COVID-19. Authors' analysis steps: How many nucleated cells were present was estimated from reference gene primer amplification. Profiling relied on immunoSEQ multiplex PCR, and the TCRdb table lists in-frame clones only, not all of them. V, J and clone size derive from that table, while D and trimming were established from the DNA sequence. The sample lists 300,000 to 400,000 clones, over 75% seen once, with 2% to 2.5% in the top ten. Recruited during active infection, patients (from Seattle) were subsequently followed longitudinally. Only one count was recorded for this clone. Sequences were obtained from peripheral blood. The source is a woman aged 60-75 years with COVID-19, enrolled during active disease.

For the CDR3, the DNA is TGTGCCAGCAGCCGAGCTTGGTCGGGAAGCTCCTACGAGCAGTACTTC. Amino acid sequence: CASSRAWSGSSYEQYF. The chain couples TRBV3-1 (or the pseudogene TRBV3-2) to TRBJ2-7; D might be TRBD2 (5 bases). Germline loops: CDR1 LGHDT, CDR2 YNNKEL (reference sequence). The CDR3 is made up of 16 amino acids. Between the trimmed V and J ends, which lost 4 bases and 0 bases, there was a span of 16 bases.